One sample yielded the 11 T cell receptor beta chains listed below, sequenced in a study of blood T cell repertoires in COVID-19. Produced via immunoSEQ multiplex PCR; TCRdb's table is partial and in-frame only. The repertoire holds 110,000 or so clones, with 85% to 90% as singletons. Specimen: peripheral blood. These receptors were collected from a man aged 70-80 years who had recovered from COVID-19.

The V and J genes are TRBV5-5 and TRBJ2-4; 7 bases agree with TRBD1. V was pared by 0 bases and J by 14 bases, with 11 bases of the junction left unmatched. Looked up from germline, CDR1 is SGHKS and CDR2 is YYEKEE (reference sequence). CDR3 size: 14 residues. CDR3 DNA: TGTGCCAGCAGCTTGGGAGGGACAGCAGGCCGGGAGTACTTC. Encoded protein: CASSLGGTAGREYF.

This clone has more than one count but fewer than ten. J is TRBJ2-2 and V is TRBV11-2; 11 nucleotides agree with TRBD2. The V gene's germline CDR1 is SGHAT and CDR2 FQNNGV. After removal of 6 bases from V and 3 bases from J, the junction contained 12 bases not matched to a gene. This CDR3 is built from 18 residues. This CDR3 reads CASSYSTSGRMYTGELFF. CDR3 coding DNA: TGTGCCAGCAGTTATAGTACTAGCGGGAGAATGTACACCGGGGAGCTGTTTTTT.

The rearrangement links TRBV10-3 to TRBJ2-6; D unresolved. The CDR3 runs to 18 residues. CDR1 and CDR2 from the germline V gene are ENHRY and SYGVKD. Trimming took 7 bases from V and 0 from J, leaving 19 bases between them. The CDR3 DNA follows: TGTGCCATCACCCGCGGTGGTTCGAGAATCTCTGGGGCCAACGTCCTGACTTTC. Its protein product is CAITRGGSRISGANVLTF.

V gene TRBV27 combines with J gene TRBJ2-3; 7 nucleotides line up with TRBD1. The CDR3 consists of 15 residues. V was pared by 4 bases and J by 5 bases, with 9 bases of the junction left unmatched. Germline V CDR1 and CDR2: MNHEY, SMNVEV (reference sequence). CDR3: CASSSIEGAGDTQYF. In DNA form, the CDR3 reads TGTGCCAGCAGTTCGATCGAGGGGGCCGGAGATACGCAGTATTTT.

CDR3 bases: TGTGCCAGCAGCGAAATATTGACTAGCAATGAGCAGTTCTTC. It translates to CASSEILTSNEQFF. The rearrangement links TRBV5-6 to TRBJ2-1; D is possibly TRBD2 (6 bases). Trimming pared 4 bases from V and 6 bases from J, leaving 14 bases between. The CDR3 has 14 residues. The germline gives CDR1 SGHDT, CDR2 YYEEEE.

The chain joins TRBV2 to TRBJ1-6; D gene uncertain. V was shortened by 4 bases and J by 5 bases, with 21 bases between the two germline ends. The CDR3 runs 18 residues. Germline V gene data show CDR1 as SNHLY and CDR2 as FYNNEI. The CDR3 here is CASSVAPPGRSDNSPLHF. In DNA form, the CDR3 reads TGTGCCAGCAGTGTGGCCCCCCCGGGGAGGTCTGATAATTCACCCCTCCACTTT.

The chain employs TRBV6-6 and TRBJ1-1, with D tentatively TRBD1 (6 bases). Germline CDR1 MNHNY, CDR2 SVGAGI (reference sequence). The CDR3 is made up of 14 amino acids. V was cut by 4 bases and J by 1 base, with 10 bases left in between. CDR3 coding DNA: TGTGCCAGCAGTTCAGGGACAAGGAACACTGAAGCTTTCTTT. This translates into CASSSGTRNTEAFF.

This chain links TRBV18 with TRBJ2-1; 8 bases are a match to TRBD2. V shed 3 bases, J shed 8 bases, and the junction held 6 bases outside the gene matches. CDR3 length equals 14 residues. Germline CDR1 and CDR2: KGHSH and LQKENI. The CDR3 DNA reads as TGTGCCAGCTCACCGGGACTAGTAACCCATGAGCAGTTCTTC. Translation gives CASSPGLVTHEQFF.

The chain combines TRBV24-1 with TRBJ2-1; D may be TRBD1 (6 bases). Looked up from germline, CDR1 is KGHDR and CDR2 is SFDVKD. The ends were cut back, 3 bases at V and 5 bases at J, with 13 bases in the middle. The CDR3 has 15 residues. The CDR3 here is CATSDALQGDNEQFF. The CDR3 region has the DNA TGTGCCACCAGTGATGCTCTACAGGGCGACAATGAGCAGTTCTTC.

The chain combines TRBV19 with TRBJ2-1; 7 bases line up with TRBD2. Looked up from germline, CDR1 is LNHDA and CDR2 is SQIVND (reference sequence). This CDR3 is built from 16 residues. Losses at the gene ends were 3 bases for V and 7 bases for J; bases not matched to a gene: 12. CDR3 region: CASSMGGEGRRNEQFF. Written as DNA, the CDR3 is TGTGCCAGTAGTATGGGTGGGGAGGGCCGAAGGAATGAGCAGTTCTTC.

This clone was seen once. This chain connects TRBV3-1 (or the pseudogene TRBV3-2) to TRBJ2-7, with 7 nucleotides matching TRBD1. This CDR3 spans 16 amino acids. Trimming cost V 0 bases and J 3 bases; bases outside gene matches: 8. Germline V gene lookup returns CDR1 LGHDT and CDR2 YNNKEL (reference sequence). CDR3 loop: CASSQDGQAIVYEQYF. The CDR3 DNA reads TGTGCCAGCAGCCAAGATGGACAGGCCATTGTCTACGAGCAGTACTTC.